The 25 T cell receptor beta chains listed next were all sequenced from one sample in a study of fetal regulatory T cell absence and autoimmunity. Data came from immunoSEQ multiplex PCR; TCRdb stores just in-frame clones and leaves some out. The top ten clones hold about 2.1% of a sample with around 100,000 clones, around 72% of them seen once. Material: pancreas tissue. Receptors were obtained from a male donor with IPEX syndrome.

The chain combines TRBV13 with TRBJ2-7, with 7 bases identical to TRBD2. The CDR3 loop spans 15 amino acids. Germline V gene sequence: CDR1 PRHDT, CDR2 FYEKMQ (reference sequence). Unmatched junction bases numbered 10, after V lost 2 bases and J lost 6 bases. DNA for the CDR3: TGTGCCAGCAGCTTACGCCCCCGTGCTAGCGGCGAGCAGTACTTC. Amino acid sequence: CASSLRPRASGEQYF.

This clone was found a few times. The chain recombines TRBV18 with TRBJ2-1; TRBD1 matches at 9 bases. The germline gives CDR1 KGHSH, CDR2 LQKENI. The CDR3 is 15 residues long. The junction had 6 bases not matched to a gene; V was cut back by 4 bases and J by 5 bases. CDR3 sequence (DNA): TGTGCCAGCTCACACGCATGGACAGGGGACAATGAGCAGTTCTTC. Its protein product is CASSHAWTGDNEQFF.

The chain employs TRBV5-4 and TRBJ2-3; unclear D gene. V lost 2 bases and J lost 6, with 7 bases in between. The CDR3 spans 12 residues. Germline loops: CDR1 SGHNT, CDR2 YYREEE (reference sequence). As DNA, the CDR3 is TGTGCCAGCAGCTTAACACCCGATACGCAGTATTTT. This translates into CASSLTPDTQYF.

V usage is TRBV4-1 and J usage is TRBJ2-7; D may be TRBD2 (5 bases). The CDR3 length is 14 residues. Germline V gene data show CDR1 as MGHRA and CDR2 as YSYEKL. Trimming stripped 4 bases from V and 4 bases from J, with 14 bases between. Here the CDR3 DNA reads TGCGCCAGCAGCCTTAGCGACCTCTCTTACGAGCAGTACTTC. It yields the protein CASSLSDLSYEQYF.

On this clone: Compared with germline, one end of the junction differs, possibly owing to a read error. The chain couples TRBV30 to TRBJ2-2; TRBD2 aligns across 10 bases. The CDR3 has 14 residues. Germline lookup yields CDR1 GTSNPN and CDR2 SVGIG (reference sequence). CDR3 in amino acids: CAWSVTSGNGKLFF. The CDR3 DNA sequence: TGTGCCTGGAGTGTAACTAGCGGGAACGGGAAGCTGTTTTTT.

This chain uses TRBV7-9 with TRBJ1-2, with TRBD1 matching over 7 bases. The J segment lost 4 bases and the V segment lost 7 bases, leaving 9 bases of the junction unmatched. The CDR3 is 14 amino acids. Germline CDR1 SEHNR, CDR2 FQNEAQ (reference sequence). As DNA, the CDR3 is TGTGCCAGCACCCTCAGGGGGTCCTTCTATGGCTACACCTTC. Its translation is CASTLRGSFYGYTF.

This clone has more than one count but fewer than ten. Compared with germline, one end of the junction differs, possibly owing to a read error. The CDR3: CASGYSPDEQFF. The DNA for the CDR3 is TGTGCCAGCGGTTATTCCCCAGATGAGCAGTTCTTC. The chain recombines TRBV6-5 with TRBJ2-1; D is unresolved. This CDR3 has 12 amino acids. Germline lookup yields CDR1 MNHEY and CDR2 SVGAGI.

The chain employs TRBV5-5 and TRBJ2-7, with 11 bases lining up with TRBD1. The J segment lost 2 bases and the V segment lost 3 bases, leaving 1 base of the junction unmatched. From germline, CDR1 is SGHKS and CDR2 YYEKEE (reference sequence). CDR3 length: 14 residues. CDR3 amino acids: CASSSGQGAYEQYF. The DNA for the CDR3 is TGTGCCAGCAGCTCGGGACAGGGGGCCTACGAGCAGTACTTC.

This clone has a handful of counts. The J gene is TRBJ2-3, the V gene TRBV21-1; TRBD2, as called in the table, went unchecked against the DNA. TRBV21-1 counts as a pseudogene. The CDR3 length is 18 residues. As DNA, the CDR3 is TGTGCCAGCAGCCCTAGGCGAGCGGGAGGGCCAGGCACAGATACGCAGTATTTT. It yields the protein CASSPRRAGGPGTDTQYF.

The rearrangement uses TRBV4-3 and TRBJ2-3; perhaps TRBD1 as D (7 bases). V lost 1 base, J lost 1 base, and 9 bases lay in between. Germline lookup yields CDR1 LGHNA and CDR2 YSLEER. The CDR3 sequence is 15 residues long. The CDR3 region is CASSQGRGRTDTQYF. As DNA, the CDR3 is TGCGCCAGCAGCCAAGGGAGGGGGCGCACAGATACGCAGTATTTT.

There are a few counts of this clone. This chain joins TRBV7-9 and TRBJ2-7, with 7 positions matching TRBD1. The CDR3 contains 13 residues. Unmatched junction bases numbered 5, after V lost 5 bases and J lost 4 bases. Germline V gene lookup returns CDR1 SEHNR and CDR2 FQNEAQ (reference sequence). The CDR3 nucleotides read TGTGCCAGCAGCCTACAGGGGAAGTACGAGCAGTACTTC. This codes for CASSLQGKYEQYF. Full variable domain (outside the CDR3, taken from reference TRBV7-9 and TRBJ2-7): DTGVSQNPRHKITKRGQNVTFRCDPISEHNRLYWYRQTLGQGPEFLTYFQNEAQLEKSRLLSDRFSAERPKGSFSTLEIQRTEQGDSAMYLCASSLQGKYEQYFGPGTRLTVT.

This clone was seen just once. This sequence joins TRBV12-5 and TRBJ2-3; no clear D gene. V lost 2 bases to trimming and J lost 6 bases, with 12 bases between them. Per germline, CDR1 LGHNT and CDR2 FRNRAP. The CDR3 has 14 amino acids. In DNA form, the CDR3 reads TGTGCTAGTGGTTTGCCGACCGGTTGGGATACGCAGTATTTT. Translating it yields CASGLPTGWDTQYF.

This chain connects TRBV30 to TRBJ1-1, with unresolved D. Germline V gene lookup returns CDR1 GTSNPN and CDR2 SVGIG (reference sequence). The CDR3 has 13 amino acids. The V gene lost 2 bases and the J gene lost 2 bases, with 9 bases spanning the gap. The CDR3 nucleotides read TGTGCCTGGAGTACCCCTCTCAACACTGAAGCTTTCTTT. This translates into CAWSTPLNTEAFF.

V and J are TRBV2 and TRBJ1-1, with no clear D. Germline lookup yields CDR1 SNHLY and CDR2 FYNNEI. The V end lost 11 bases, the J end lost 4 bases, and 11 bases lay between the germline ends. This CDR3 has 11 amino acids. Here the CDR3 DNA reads TGTGCCGGGAAGAGGACCACTGAAGCTTTCTTT. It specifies CAGKRTTEAFF.

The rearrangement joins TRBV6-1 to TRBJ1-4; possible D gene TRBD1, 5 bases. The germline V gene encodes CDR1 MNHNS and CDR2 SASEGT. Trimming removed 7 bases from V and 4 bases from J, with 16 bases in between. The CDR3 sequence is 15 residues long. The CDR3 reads CASTNWAGINEKLFF. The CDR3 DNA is TGTGCCAGCACCAACTGGGCAGGGATTAATGAAAAACTGTTTTTT.

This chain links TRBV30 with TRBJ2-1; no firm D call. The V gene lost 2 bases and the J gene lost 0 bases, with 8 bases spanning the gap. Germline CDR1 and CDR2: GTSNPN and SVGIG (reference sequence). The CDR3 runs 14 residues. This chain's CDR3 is CAWSKSASYNEQFF. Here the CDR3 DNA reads TGTGCCTGGAGTAAGAGCGCCTCCTACAATGAGCAGTTCTTC.

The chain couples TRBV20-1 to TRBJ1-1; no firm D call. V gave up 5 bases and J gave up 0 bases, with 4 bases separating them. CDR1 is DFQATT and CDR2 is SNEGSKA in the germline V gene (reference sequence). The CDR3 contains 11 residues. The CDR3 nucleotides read TGCAGTGCTCTCATGAACACTGAAGCTTTCTTT. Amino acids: CSALMNTEAFF.

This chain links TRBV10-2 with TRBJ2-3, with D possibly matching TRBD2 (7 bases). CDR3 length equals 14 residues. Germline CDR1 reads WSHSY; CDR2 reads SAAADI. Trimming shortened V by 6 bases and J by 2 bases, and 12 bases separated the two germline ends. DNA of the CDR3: TGCGCCAGCAGCGGGGGGCATTCCACAGATACGCAGTATTTT. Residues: CASSGGHSTDTQYF.

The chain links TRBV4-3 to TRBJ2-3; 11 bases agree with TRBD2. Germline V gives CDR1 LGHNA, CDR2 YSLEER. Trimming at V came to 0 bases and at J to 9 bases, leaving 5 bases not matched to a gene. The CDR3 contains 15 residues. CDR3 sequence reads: CASSQDPLAGGTQYF. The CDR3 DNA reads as TGCGCCAGCAGCCAAGACCCCCTAGCGGGGGGAACGCAGTATTTT.

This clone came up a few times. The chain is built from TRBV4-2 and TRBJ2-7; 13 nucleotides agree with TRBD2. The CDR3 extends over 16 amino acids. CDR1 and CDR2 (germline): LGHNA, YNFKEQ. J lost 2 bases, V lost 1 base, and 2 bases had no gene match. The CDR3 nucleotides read TGTGCCAGCAGCCAAGGGGGACTAGCGGGGACCTACGAGCAGTACTTC. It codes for CASSQGGLAGTYEQYF.

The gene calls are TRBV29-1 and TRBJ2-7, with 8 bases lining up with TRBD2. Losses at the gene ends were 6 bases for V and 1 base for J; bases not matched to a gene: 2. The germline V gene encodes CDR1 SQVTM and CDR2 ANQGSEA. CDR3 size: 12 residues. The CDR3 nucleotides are TGCAGCGTGCAGCGGGGGTCCTACGAGCAGTACTTC. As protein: CSVQRGSYEQYF.

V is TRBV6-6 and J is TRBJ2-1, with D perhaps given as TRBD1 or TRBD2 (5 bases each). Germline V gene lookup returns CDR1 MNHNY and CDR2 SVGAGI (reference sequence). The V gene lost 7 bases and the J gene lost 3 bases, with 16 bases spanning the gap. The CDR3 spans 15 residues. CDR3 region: CASISRDGFYNEQFF. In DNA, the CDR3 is TGTGCCAGCATTAGCCGGGACGGATTCTACAATGAGCAGTTCTTC.

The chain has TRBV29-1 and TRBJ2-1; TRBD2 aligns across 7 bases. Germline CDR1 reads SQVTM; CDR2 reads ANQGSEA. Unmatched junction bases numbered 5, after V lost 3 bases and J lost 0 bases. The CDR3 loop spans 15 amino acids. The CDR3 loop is CSVEGGSSSYNEQFF. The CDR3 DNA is TGCAGCGTTGAGGGCGGGAGCAGCTCCTACAATGAGCAGTTCTTC.

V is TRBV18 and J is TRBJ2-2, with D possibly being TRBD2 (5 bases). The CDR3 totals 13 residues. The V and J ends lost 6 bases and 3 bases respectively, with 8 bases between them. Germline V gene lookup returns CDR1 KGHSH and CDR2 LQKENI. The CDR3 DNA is TGTGCCAGCTCCGGGGAGTACACCGGGGAGCTGTTTTTT. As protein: CASSGEYTGELFF. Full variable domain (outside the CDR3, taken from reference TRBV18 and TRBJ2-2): NAGVMQNPRHLVRRRGQEARLRCSPMKGHSHVYWYRQLPEEGLKFMVYLQKENIIDESGMPKERFSAEFPKEGPSILRIQQVVRGDSAAYFCASSGEYTGELFFGEGSRLTVL.

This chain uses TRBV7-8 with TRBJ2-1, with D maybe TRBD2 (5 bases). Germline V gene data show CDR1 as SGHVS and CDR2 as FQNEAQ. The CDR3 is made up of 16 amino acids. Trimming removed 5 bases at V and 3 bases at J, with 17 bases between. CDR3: CASSHFDGLVYNEQFF. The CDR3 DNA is TGTGCCAGCAGCCATTTCGATGGACTGGTCTACAATGAGCAGTTCTTC.